This passage covers 15 T cell receptor beta chains from one sample sequenced in a study of blood T cells in healthy people across ages. The second PCR ran about 6 to 11 cycles with a sample-barcoded 5' primer and J-beta primers. TCRdb redid the calling of the 5' RACE reads with MiXCR, one entry per CDR3 protein. The sample includes some 920,000 distinct CDR3 sequences, about 53% of them seen just once. Sequenced input: blood. The origin of the receptors is a woman in her sixties in good health.

This chain links TRBV7-3 with TRBJ2-5, with 7 positions matching TRBD2. V lost 3 bases and J lost 3; bases outside the gene matches: 10. Germline CDR1 reads SGHTA; CDR2 reads FQGTGA. The CDR3 runs to 16 residues. In DNA form, the CDR3 reads TGTGCCAGCAGCTTTGTTCGCAGGGAGGGGAAAGAGACCCAGTACTTC. Amino acids: CASSFVRREGKETQYF.

This chain connects TRBV12-3 or TRBV12-4 to TRBJ2-1; 7 bases fit TRBD1. V trimming: 8 bases; J trimming: 2 bases; junction bases outside the gene matches: 9. The CDR3 consists of 15 residues. As DNA, the CDR3 is TGTGCCAGCGGACCCCGGGACAGAGCCTACAATGAGCAGTTCTTC. It specifies CASGPRDRAYNEQFF.

This clonotype was detected only a few times. V and J are TRBV12-3 or TRBV12-4 and TRBJ2-3; D possibly corresponds to TRBD1 (7 bases). With 6 bases removed from V and 3 bases from J, the gap between germline ends came to 22 bases. The CDR3 length is 17 residues. This CDR3 reads CASRMEGFLTGTDTQYF. Here the CDR3 DNA reads TGTGCCAGCAGGATGGAGGGGTTTTTGACAGGGACAGATACGCAGTATTTT.

This clonotype was recorded a few times. V and J are TRBV6-6 and TRBJ2-7; D is unresolved. Trimming cost V 7 bases and J 0 bases, with 13 bases left between them. The germline CDR1 and CDR2 sequences are MNHNY and SVGAGI (reference sequence). CDR3 length equals 14 residues. For the CDR3, the DNA is TGTGCCAGCACTACACAAGATAACTCCTACGAGCAGTACTTC. Translated, it gives CASTTQDNSYEQYF.

This clonotype came up a few times. This chain links TRBV10-3 with TRBJ2-3, with 10 bases identical to TRBD2. The CDR3 totals 15 residues. J was trimmed by 3 bases and V by 7 bases; bases with no gene match: 7. Germline CDR1 ENHRY, CDR2 SYGVKD. CDR3 sequence reads: CAIKKREGRTDTQYF. CDR3 in DNA: TGTGCCATCAAGAAGCGGGAGGGCCGTACAGATACGCAGTATTTT.

The V gene is TRBV29-1, the J gene TRBJ2-3, with 9 positions matching TRBD1. Trimming removed 4 bases from V and 4 bases from J; junction bases left unmatched: 3. The CDR3 is 13 amino acids. The V gene's germline CDR1 is SQVTM and CDR2 ANQGSEA. The CDR3 DNA is TGCAGCGTTGGGGGGACAGGGTCAGATACGCAGTATTTT. Encoded protein: CSVGGTGSDTQYF.

Note on this clonotype: A much bigger clone sits one base away, suggesting this may be a read error. This chain joins TRBV20-1 and TRBJ2-7; 7 bases line up with TRBD1. V lost 5 bases and J lost 4; bases outside the gene matches: 5. Germline loops: CDR1 DFQATT, CDR2 SNEGSKA (reference sequence). CDR3 length: 12 residues. The chain's CDR3 is CSADPTGYEQYF. Written as DNA, the CDR3 is TGCAGTGCTGACCCGACAGGGTACGAGCAGTACTTC.

The rearrangement uses TRBV20-1 and TRBJ2-4, with 7 bases lining up with TRBD2. The DNA end is a closer match to TRBJ2-7, so the J assignment may be wrong. Germline CDR1 is DFQATT and CDR2 is SNEGSKA (reference sequence). The CDR3 has 14 residues. The CDR3 nucleotides read TGCAGTGCTAGAGACGGGGAGGGGATCTACGAGCAGTACTTC. This sequence encodes CSARDGEGIYEQYF.

V gene TRBV10-2 combines with J gene TRBJ2-7; D is undetermined. The V gene lost 4 bases and the J gene lost 2 bases, with 12 bases spanning the gap. The germline V gene has CDR1 WSHSY and CDR2 SAAADI. The CDR3 has 14 residues. CDR3 coding DNA: TGCGCCAGCAGTGTAATAGACGGCCCCTACGAGCAGTACTTC. Protein sequence: CASSVIDGPYEQYF.

This clonotype occurred many times. The V gene is TRBV29-1, the J gene TRBJ2-7, with 9 nucleotides matching TRBD2. Trimming took 2 bases from V and 0 from J; bases not matched to a gene: 5. This CDR3 spans 15 amino acids. Germline CDR1 and CDR2: SQVTM and ANQGSEA. The CDR3 sequence is CSVEWLAGISYEQYF. Here the CDR3 DNA reads TGCAGCGTTGAATGGCTAGCGGGGATCTCCTACGAGCAGTACTTC.

A note on this clonotype: One end of the junction fails to match germline, which may point to a read error. The rearrangement links TRBV7-9 to TRBJ2-1, with 7 bases matching TRBD2. The CDR3 totals 15 residues. In germline, CDR1 is SEHNR, CDR2 FQNEAQ (reference sequence). The CDR3 nucleotides read TGTGCTAGCAGCAGTGGGGGGGGTGGTGGCAATGAGCAGTTCTTC. Protein: CASSSGGGGGNEQFF.

In its sample, this clonotype was seen a few times. The V and J genes are TRBV7-9 and TRBJ2-5; 8 bases fit TRBD1. The end of the DNA fits TRBJ2-7 better, so the J call may be wrong. The CDR3 extends over 14 amino acids. Germline V gene data show CDR1 as SEHNR and CDR2 as FQNEAQ (reference sequence). Written as DNA, the CDR3 is TGTGCCAGCAGCTTAGTAGGACAGGGTTACGAGCAGTACTTC. This sequence encodes CASSLVGQGYEQYF.

This chain's CDR3 is CASSRVGRGDANQPQHF. Here the CDR3 DNA reads TGTGCCAGCAGCCGGGTCGGGCGGGGCGACGCCAATCAGCCCCAGCATTTT. The genes are TRBV7-9 and TRBJ1-5; D may be TRBD1 (5 bases). Trimming stripped 5 bases from V and 3 bases from J, with 20 bases between. The germline V gene encodes CDR1 SEHNR and CDR2 FQNEAQ (reference sequence). The CDR3 consists of 17 residues.

The CDR3 is CATSARDLSYEQYF. The CDR3 bases are TGTGCCACCAGTGCCAGGGATCTTTCCTACGAGCAGTACTTC. The chain combines TRBV24-1 with TRBJ2-7; TRBD1 is a possible D gene (5 bases). Germline V gives CDR1 KGHDR, CDR2 SFDVKD. The CDR3 is 14 amino acids. The ends were cut back, 5 bases at V and 1 base at J, with 11 bases in the middle.

In its sample, this clonotype was seen a few times. The chain couples TRBV20-1 to TRBJ2-3; the match to TRBD2 covers 9 bases. CDR3 size: 15 residues. CDR1 and CDR2 (germline): DFQATT, SNEGSKA (reference sequence). Trimming at V came to 2 bases and at J to 3 bases, leaving 6 bases not matched to a gene. CDR3 coding DNA: TGCAGTGCTAGAAGGGCGGGAGGGCCAACAGATACGCAGTATTTT. It yields the protein CSARRAGGPTDTQYF.